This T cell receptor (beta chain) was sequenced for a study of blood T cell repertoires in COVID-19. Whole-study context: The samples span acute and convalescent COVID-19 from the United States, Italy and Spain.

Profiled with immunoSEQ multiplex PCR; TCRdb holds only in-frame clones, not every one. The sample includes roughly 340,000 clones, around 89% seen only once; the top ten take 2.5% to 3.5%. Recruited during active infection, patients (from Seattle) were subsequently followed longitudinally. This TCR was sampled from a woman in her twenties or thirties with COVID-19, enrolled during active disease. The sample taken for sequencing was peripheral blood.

The CDR3 DNA reads TGCGCCAGCAGTGAGTCGGGCGCATCAAGTGAGCAGTTCTTC. Translation: CASSESGASSEQFF. This chain joins TRBV10-2 and TRBJ2-1; D uncertain. Trimming pared 0 bases from V and 9 bases from J, leaving 12 bases between. Germline-derived CDR1 and CDR2 are WSHSY and SAAADI. The CDR3 sequence is 14 residues long.